The source of this TCR beta chain is a study of T cell responses to AZD1222 COVID-19 vaccine. With respect to this clone: Its antigen remains unknown.

Using immunoSEQ multiplex PCR, the repertoire was profiled, and TCRdb retains in-frame clones only, with some absent. The table lists around 140,000 clones, 90% to 95% of them singletons, with around 0.85% in the top ten. Findings and caveats of the study: At 160-218 and 743-854, vaccine-associated CD4 TCRs were dominant, and they spanned spike. Clonal diversity was possibly underestimated, and white British individuals and females predominated among donors. Repertoires in all cases were sampled only once the peak T cell response had passed.

The sequence was obtained from an adult in good health. The sample consisted of peripheral blood, taken on day 0 of MenACWY control vaccination.

The CDR3 DNA sequence: TGTGCCAGCAGCTTTTTAGCACAGCCCCTCCACTTT. The encoded protein is CASSFLAQPLHF. The chain employs TRBV5-8 and TRBJ1-6; D remains unclear. There are 12 residues in the CDR3. The V end was cut by 2 bases, the J end by 13 bases, with 10 bases between. Per the germline V gene, CDR1 is SGHTS and CDR2 is YDEGEE.